Each of the 9 T cell receptor beta chains below was sequenced from the same sample in a study of blood T cell repertoires in COVID-19. Only in-frame clones appear in the TCRdb table, and some are missing; sequencing was by immunoSEQ multiplex PCR. Altogether 200,000 to 250,000 clones are present, 80% being singletons, with the ten largest covering around 13%. The specimen sequenced was peripheral blood. The receptors come from a human donor in a cohort sampled during active COVID-19.

The V and J genes are TRBV7-6 and TRBJ2-6; D is undetermined. The CDR3 loop spans 14 amino acids. Germline V lookup: CDR1 SGHVS, CDR2 FNYEAQ. V lost 5 bases to trimming and J lost 5 bases, with 10 bases between them. The CDR3 bases are TGTGCCAGCAGCCTCGAGCCTCGGGCCAACGTCCTGACTTTC. Encoded protein: CASSLEPRANVLTF.

The chain combines TRBV5-4 with TRBJ2-1, with 7 bases lining up with TRBD1. The CDR3 is 13 amino acids. Germline values: CDR1 SGHNT, CDR2 YYREEE (reference sequence). The V gene end was trimmed by 1 base and the J gene end by 6 bases; junction bases not matched to a gene: 1. CDR3 loop: CASSLTGVNEQFF. CDR3 nucleotides: TGTGCCAGCAGCTTGACAGGGGTCAATGAGCAGTTCTTC.

V usage is TRBV2 and J usage is TRBJ2-7; 7 bases fit TRBD1. V dropped 7 bases and J dropped 4; count of bases not matched to a gene: 10. CDR1 and CDR2 from the germline V gene are SNHLY and FYNNEI. This CDR3 spans 14 amino acids. As DNA, the CDR3 is TGTGCCAGCAACAACAGGGGAAATTCGTACGAGCAGTACTTC. Its protein is CASNNRGNSYEQYF. Supplemented by reference TRBV2 and TRBJ2-7, the full variable domain reads EPEVTQTPSHQVTQMGQEVILRCVPISNHLYFYWYRQILGQKVEFLVSFYNNEISEKSEIFDDQFSVERPDGSNFTLKIRSTKLEDSAMYFCASNNRGNSYEQYFGPGTRLTVT.

This clone was detected a few times. The CDR3 reads CASSLEARAAAFF. CDR3 in DNA: TGTGCCAGCAGCTTAGAGGCCCGCGCGGCAGCTTTCTTT. The J gene is TRBJ1-1, the V gene TRBV11-2; D gene unclear. Germline V CDR1 and CDR2: SGHAT, FQNNGV. This CDR3 has 13 residues. Trimming left V 0 bases short and J 10 bases short, with 12 bases between.

This chain joins TRBV4-1 and TRBJ1-1, with a possible D match to TRBD1 (6 bases). The germline CDR1 and CDR2 sequences are MGHRA and YSYEKL. Trimming shortened V by 2 bases and J by 1 base, and 14 bases separated the two germline ends. This CDR3 contains 16 residues. The chain's CDR3 is CASSQRMQGRNTEAFF. The CDR3 bases are TGCGCCAGCAGCCAAAGGATGCAGGGGAGGAACACTGAAGCTTTCTTT.

Details on this clone: Sequence at one end of the junction differs from germline and may be a read error. This sequence joins TRBV7-7 and TRBJ2-2; D possibly corresponds to TRBD2 (5 bases). Germline assignment: CDR1 SSHAT and CDR2 FNYEAQ (reference sequence). This CDR3 contains 15 residues. The CDR3 protein is CASSPLREGAGELFF. In DNA form, the CDR3 reads TGTGCTAGCAGCCCCCTTCGGGAAGGCGCCGGGGAGCTGTTTTTT.

This CDR3 reads CASSASSSYNSPLHF. In nucleotides, the CDR3 is TGTGCCAGTAGTGCCTCTAGCTCCTATAATTCACCCCTCCACTTT. The chain combines TRBV19 with TRBJ1-6; no firm D call. Germline values: CDR1 LNHDA, CDR2 SQIVND (reference sequence). The CDR3 is 15 residues long. With 5 bases removed from V and 0 bases from J, the gap between germline ends came to 8 bases.

This clone was seen a single time. The V gene is TRBV14, the J gene TRBJ2-1; D remains unclear. Germline V gives CDR1 SGHDN, CDR2 FVKESK. The CDR3 has 13 amino acids. V lost 1 base and J lost 5, with 6 bases in between. CDR3 nucleotides: TGTGCCAGCAGCCAAGGGCACAACAATGAGCAGTTCTTC. This sequence encodes CASSQGHNNEQFF.

V and J are TRBV4-1 and TRBJ1-5; D might be TRBD1 (5 bases). From germline, CDR1 is MGHRA and CDR2 YSYEKL. This CDR3 region has 16 residues. With 0 bases removed from V and 7 bases from J, the gap between germline ends came to 16 bases. The CDR3 is CASSQETRAGWQPQHF. The DNA for the CDR3 is TGCGCCAGCAGCCAAGAGACCCGGGCAGGGTGGCAGCCCCAGCATTTT.